The clone carrying this T cell receptor (beta chain) was seen repeatedly, ten times or more. The data are from a study of cytomegalovirus exposure and HLA in healthy donors. The PCR used 60 Vbeta and 13 Jbeta primers. Generated by immunoSEQ multiplex PCR, the TCRdb table keeps only in-frame clones and is missing some. The table records about 150,000 clones, 60% to 70% of them present only once. CDR3 size: 16 residues. Germline CDR1 reads SGHRS; CDR2 reads YFSETQ. V shed 4 bases and J shed 3 bases, with 19 bases lying between them. This TCR was sampled from a woman aged 60 to 75 in good health and CMV-seropositive. Sample: PBMCs. The gene calls are TRBV5-1 and TRBJ1-1, with D possibly matching TRBD1 (6 bases). Written as DNA, the CDR3 is TGCGCCAGCAGCCCAGGCGGGGCGGGGGGGCACACTGAAGCTTTCTTT. It codes for CASSPGGAGGHTEAFF.